Shown below are 28 T cell receptor beta chains from a single sample sequenced in a study of blood T cells in healthy people across ages. The second PCR ran roughly 6 to 12 cycles with a sample-barcoded 5' primer and J-beta primers. TCRdb re-derived calls from the 5' RACE reads in MiXCR, one entry per CDR3 protein. The table has 1.4 million to 1.5 million distinct CDR3 sequences, around two fifths seen once. Sequencing used blood. The source of these receptors is a woman aged 18-29 years in good health.

The chain has TRBV2 and TRBJ2-3, with 10 bases lining up with TRBD2. This CDR3 region has 15 residues. V was clipped by 3 bases and J by 2 bases; unmatched bases: 2. Germline V gene data show CDR1 as SNHLY and CDR2 as FYNNEI. CDR3 in DNA: TGTGCCAGCAGTGAGGGACTAGCGATCACAGATACGCAGTATTTT. Protein sequence: CASSEGLAITDTQYF.

V gene TRBV18 combines with J gene TRBJ2-5; TRBD2 aligns across 9 bases. The tail of the sequence fits TRBJ2-7 better, so the J call may be wrong. CDR3 length equals 14 residues. The germline CDR1 and CDR2 sequences are KGHSH and LQKENI. CDR3 protein: CASSPLAGYHEQYF. For the CDR3, the DNA is TGTGCCAGCTCACCTCTAGCGGGATACCACGAGCAGTACTTC.

The chain uses TRBV3-1 and TRBJ2-7; D not resolved. Between the trimmed V and J ends, which lost 4 bases and 7 bases, there was a span of 17 bases. The germline V gene encodes CDR1 LGHDT and CDR2 YNNKEL (reference sequence). The CDR3 runs 14 residues. The CDR3 loop is CASSPDIGRLEQYF. CDR3 in DNA: TGTGCCAGCAGCCCCGACATCGGCCGGTTGGAGCAGTACTTC.

This chain links TRBV19 with TRBJ1-1, with D unresolved. Trimming took 1 base from V and 1 from J, leaving 7 bases between them. Germline CDR1 is LNHDA and CDR2 is SQIVND (reference sequence). CDR3 size: 14 residues. The CDR3 protein is CASSIGLKNTEAFF. The CDR3 DNA reads as TGTGCCAGTAGTATAGGTCTGAAGAACACTGAAGCTTTCTTT. Supplemented by reference TRBV19 and TRBJ1-1, the full variable domain reads DGGITQSPKYLFRKEGQNVTLSCEQNLNHDAMYWYRQDPGQGLRLIYYSQIVNDFQKGDIAEGYSVSREKKESFPLTVTSAQKNPTAFYLCASSIGLKNTEAFFGQGTRLTVV.

This chain connects TRBV29-1 to TRBJ1-1, with D unresolved. This CDR3 contains 13 residues. Germline loops: CDR1 SQVTM, CDR2 ANQGSEA. The V end was cut by 0 bases, the J end by 1 base, with 6 bases between. The CDR3 protein is CSVEDPRNTEAFF. The CDR3 bases are TGCAGCGTTGAAGATCCCAGGAACACTGAAGCTTTCTTT.

The chain combines TRBV9 with TRBJ2-2; D not resolved. The length of the CDR3 is 16 residues. The V gene lost 0 bases and the J gene lost 6 bases, with 15 bases spanning the gap. Germline V CDR1 and CDR2: SGDLS, YYNGEE. The CDR3 DNA follows: TGTGCCAGCAGCGTAGAGGGCACGGTATCTGCCGGGGAGCTGTTTTTT. This sequence encodes CASSVEGTVSAGELFF.

This clonotype was counted only a few times. The rearrangement links TRBV29-1 to TRBJ1-3; D is undetermined. The CDR3 is 10 amino acids. Looked up from germline, CDR1 is SQVTM and CDR2 is ANQGSEA. With 6 bases removed from V and 7 bases from J, the gap between germline ends came to 7 bases. CDR3 bases: TGCAGCGTCGCACAGAACACCATATATTTT. It yields the protein CSVAQNTIYF.

This chain connects TRBV10-3 to TRBJ2-7, with a tentative D call TRBD2 (6 bases). The CDR3 extends over 15 amino acids. V was pared by 8 bases and J by 10 bases, with 27 bases between. The germline CDR1 and CDR2 sequences are ENHRY and SYGVKD. Here the CDR3 reads CAIGGMGTPQGAQYF. For the CDR3, the DNA is TGTGCCATCGGTGGGATGGGGACTCCTCAAGGGGCCCAGTACTTC.

The chain couples TRBV28 to TRBJ1-5; D not certain. Trimming took off 7 bases at V and 6 bases at J, with 16 bases between the two ends. The germline V gene encodes CDR1 MDHEN and CDR2 SYDVKM. The CDR3 runs 14 residues. As DNA, the CDR3 is TGTGCCAGCACCGACGGCTTGGGTGGTCAGCCCCAGCATTTT. It encodes CASTDGLGGQPQHF.

The chain carries TRBV2 and TRBJ2-2; tentative D call: TRBD1 (6 bases). The length of the CDR3 is 15 residues. Deletions cut 8 bases from V and 0 bases from J, with 13 bases between. CDR1 SNHLY and CDR2 FYNNEI come from the germline V gene. The CDR3 sequence: CASHQGTPNTGELFF. The CDR3 DNA follows: TGTGCCAGCCACCAGGGGACCCCGAACACCGGGGAGCTGTTTTTT.

This clonotype has just a few counts. This sequence joins TRBV20-1 and TRBJ1-4, with D unclear. This CDR3 is 13 amino acids long. Germline CDR1 and CDR2: DFQATT and SNEGSKA (reference sequence). Trimming stripped 5 bases from V and 8 bases from J, with 15 bases between. CDR3 bases: TGCAGTGCTCATAGGCAGGTGGAAGAAAAACTGTTTTTT. Its translation is CSAHRQVEEKLFF.

This rearrangement joins TRBV12-3 or TRBV12-4 to TRBJ1-5; D uncertain. Trimming removed 6 bases at V and 2 bases at J, with 11 bases between. This CDR3 is 14 amino acids long. The CDR3 DNA reads TGTGCCAGCAGCTATGGGAGTGGCAATCAGCCCCAGCATTTT. Amino acid sequence: CASSYGSGNQPQHF.

The chain recombines TRBV20-1 with TRBJ1-1, with D maybe TRBD1 (6 bases). The germline V and J ends were trimmed by 5 bases and 0 bases, with 13 bases remaining between them. The V gene's germline CDR1 is DFQATT and CDR2 SNEGSKA (reference sequence). This CDR3 region has 14 residues. CDR3 protein: CSALAGTLNTEAFF. In DNA, the CDR3 is TGCAGTGCTCTCGCCGGGACACTGAACACTGAAGCTTTCTTT.

This chain's CDR3 is CASSSTPRDSGTEAFF. In DNA, the CDR3 is TGTGCCAGCAGTTCTACACCCCGGGACTCAGGCACTGAAGCTTTCTTT. V and J are TRBV12-3 or TRBV12-4 and TRBJ1-1; weak D call: TRBD1 (5 bases). Trimming pared 4 bases from V and 4 bases from J, leaving 19 bases between. CDR3 size: 16 residues.

The rearrangement joins TRBV25-1 to TRBJ1-6, with 9 bases matching TRBD1. This CDR3 spans 15 amino acids. V dropped 5 bases and J dropped 7; count of bases not matched to a gene: 6. CDR1 is MGHDK and CDR2 is SYGVNS in the germline V gene. CDR3 in DNA: TGTGCCAGCAGTCACAGGGGGCGCGGCAATTCACCCCTCCACTTT. Translation gives CASSHRGRGNSPLHF.

The chain uses TRBV2 and TRBJ2-7; TRBD2 aligns across 8 bases. CDR1 is SNHLY, CDR2 FYNNEI, per germline. The CDR3 length is 13 residues. V lost 6 bases to trimming and J lost 2 bases; unmatched junction nucleotides: 3. CDR3 nucleotides: TGTGCCAGCAGACTAGCGGAACCCTACGAGCAGTACTTC. Protein product: CASRLAEPYEQYF.

Many counts were recorded for this clonotype. The chain uses TRBV7-2 and TRBJ2-3, with D unresolved. V shed 5 bases and J shed 6 bases, with 12 bases lying between them. The CDR3 runs 13 residues. Looked up from germline, CDR1 is SGHTA and CDR2 is FQGNSA. CDR3 in DNA: TGTGCCAGCAGCCCCCGGGTTGGCGATACGCAGTATTTT. Protein: CASSPRVGDTQYF. Using reference TRBV7-2 and TRBJ2-3 for the parts outside the CDR3, the full variable domain is GAGVSQSPSNKVTEKGKDVELRCDPISGHTALYWYRQSLGQGLEFLIYFQGNSAPDKSGLPSDRFSAERTGGSVSTLTIQRTQQEDSAVYLCASSPRVGDTQYFGPGTRLTVL.

This rearrangement joins TRBV4-2 to TRBJ2-2, with D possibly being TRBD1 (5 bases). This CDR3 has 16 amino acids. V lost 1 base and J 5 bases, leaving 14 bases between the germline ends. Germline V gene data show CDR1 as LGHNA and CDR2 as YNFKEQ. CDR3 amino acids: CASSQVSGWDTGELFF. The CDR3 DNA sequence: TGTGCCAGCAGCCAAGTTTCAGGGTGGGATACCGGGGAGCTGTTTTTT.

This clonotype was observed once. This chain uses TRBV19 with TRBJ2-7; 7 bases map to TRBD1. With 4 bases clipped from V and 7 bases from J, the junction kept 10 bases outside the gene matches. Germline CDR1 LNHDA, CDR2 SQIVND (reference sequence). The CDR3 is 14 amino acids. The CDR3, as DNA: TGTGCCAGTAGTAGGGGACAGAACCGGCTGGAGCAGTACTTC. This translates into CASSRGQNRLEQYF.

This clonotype has just one count. The V and J genes are TRBV5-6 and TRBJ2-7; 7 bases agree with TRBD1. With V trimmed by 4 bases and J by 0 bases, 7 bases remained unmatched. The CDR3 length is 15 residues. Germline V lookup: CDR1 SGHDT, CDR2 YYEEEE. The CDR3 sequence is CASSIDRAPSYEQYF. As DNA, the CDR3 is TGTGCCAGCAGCATAGACAGGGCCCCCTCCTACGAGCAGTACTTC.

This clonotype turned up a few times. J is TRBJ2-5 and V is TRBV7-2; the D call may be TRBD1 or TRBD2 (5 bases each). The CDR3 has 14 residues. Trimming pared 5 bases from V and 5 bases from J, leaving 15 bases between. The germline gives CDR1 SGHTA, CDR2 FQGNSA. CDR3 in DNA: TGTGCCAGCAGCCTATATCGGGACCGGGAGACCCAGTACTTC. It yields the protein CASSLYRDRETQYF.

The chain carries TRBV20-1 and TRBJ2-1; TRBD1 or TRBD2 may be the D gene (6 bases each). The V and J ends lost 0 bases and 4 bases respectively, with 25 bases between them. The CDR3 is 19 amino acids. In germline, CDR1 is DFQATT, CDR2 SNEGSKA (reference sequence). The CDR3 sequence is CSARDQGLAIWGLYNEQFF. CDR3 coding DNA: TGCAGTGCTAGAGATCAGGGGCTAGCGATCTGGGGCCTTTACAATGAGCAGTTCTTC.

The chain links TRBV12-5 to TRBJ1-2; 9 bases agree with TRBD1. The CDR3 is 14 amino acids. CDR1 is LGHNT and CDR2 is FRNRAP in the germline V gene. CDR3 DNA: TGTTTCACCCGGGACAGGGCTTCTAACTATGGCTACACCTTC. Translation gives CFTRDRASNYGYTF.

CDR3 sequence (DNA): TGCGCCAGCAGCTTAATAGTCTCTGGCACAGATACGCAGTATTTT. Amino acid sequence: CASSLIVSGTDTQYF. This sequence joins TRBV5-1 and TRBJ2-3; D is ambiguous. V was clipped by 2 bases and J by 1 base, with 11 bases between them. The CDR3 is 15 amino acids. Germline V CDR1 and CDR2: SGHRS, YFSETQ.

This clonotype was picked up one time. A read error may produce the germline difference seen at one junction end. This sequence joins TRBV12-3 or TRBV12-4 and TRBJ2-7; D remains unclear. This CDR3 is 14 amino acids long. The CDR3 region has the DNA TGTGCCAGCAGTTTGTCCGGGCCGGGCTACGGGCAGTACTTC. Residues: CASSLSGPGYGQYF.

CDR3: CASSLKGGDYEQYF. The CDR3 DNA reads TGTGCCAGCAGCCTAAAGGGGGGGGACTACGAGCAGTACTTC. The chain is built from TRBV13 and TRBJ2-5, with D perhaps TRBD2 (7 bases). TRBJ2-7 matches the DNA end more closely, so the J call is doubtful. The CDR3 length is 14 residues. CDR1 PRHDT and CDR2 FYEKMQ come from the germline V gene (reference sequence).

The V call is TRBV2, the J call TRBJ2-1; 10 bases are shared with TRBD2. Germline V gene data show CDR1 as SNHLY and CDR2 as FYNNEI. This CDR3 is built from 14 residues. After removal of 4 bases from V and 10 bases from J, the junction contained 7 bases not matched to a gene. The CDR3 loop is CASSAAGGFEEQFF. The CDR3 DNA reads TGTGCCAGCAGTGCAGCGGGAGGGTTTGAAGAGCAGTTCTTC.

V and J are TRBV9 and TRBJ1-1, with D tentatively TRBD1 (6 bases). The CDR3 length is 15 residues. With 3 bases removed from V and 4 bases from J, the gap between germline ends came to 16 bases. Germline V gives CDR1 SGDLS, CDR2 YYNGEE. The CDR3 protein is CASSEVTGMVTEAFF. CDR3 nucleotides: TGTGCCAGCAGCGAAGTTACAGGGATGGTCACTGAAGCTTTCTTT.